One and the same sample provided the 19 T cell receptor beta chains below, sequenced in a study of cytomegalovirus exposure and HLA in healthy donors. The repertoire was sequenced with immunoSEQ multiplex PCR; TCRdb's copy has only in-frame clones and lacks some. The sample contains 150,000 to 200,000 clones, 95% to 97% of which appear only once. Source material: PBMCs. The receptors were sampled from a woman younger than 35 in good health and CMV-seronegative.

CDR3 region: CASSFPPRSGKLFF. Here the CDR3 DNA reads TGTGCCAGCAGCTTCCCCCCGAGGAGTGGAAAACTGTTTTTT. The J gene is TRBJ1-4, the V gene TRBV7-2, with D hard to call. With 3 bases removed from V and 10 bases from J, the gap between germline ends came to 15 bases. The CDR3 extends over 14 amino acids. Germline V gives CDR1 SGHTA, CDR2 FQGNSA.

The chain uses TRBV9 and TRBJ2-5; 8 nucleotides line up with TRBD2. With 2 bases clipped from V and 2 bases from J, the junction kept 8 bases outside the gene matches. The germline CDR1 and CDR2 sequences are SGDLS and YYNGEE. CDR3 length: 16 amino acids. The CDR3 sequence: CASSVGTSRGQETQYF. The CDR3 nucleotides are TGTGCCAGCAGCGTTGGGACTAGTCGGGGGCAAGAGACCCAGTACTTC.

This clone was recorded once. The chain carries TRBV20-1 and TRBJ2-1, with a weak D call TRBD1 (5 bases). This CDR3 contains 9 residues. Looked up from germline, CDR1 is DFQATT and CDR2 is SNEGSKA (reference sequence). The ends were cut back, 8 bases at V and 10 bases at J, with 9 bases in the middle. The CDR3 DNA reads as TGCAGTTTGTGGGGCGAGCAGTTCTTC. This encodes CSLWGEQFF.

V gene TRBV9 combines with J gene TRBJ2-1; TRBD2 matches 8 bases. J gave up 8 bases and V 0 bases, and 10 bases lay outside the gene matches. The CDR3 consists of 16 residues. The germline CDR1 and CDR2 sequences are SGDLS and YYNGEE. The CDR3 DNA follows: TGTGCCAGCAGCGTAGAAGGTAGCGGGGCTGGGTATGAGCAGTTCTTC. Protein: CASSVEGSGAGYEQFF.

This rearrangement joins TRBV11-3 to TRBJ1-1; 7 bases align to TRBD1. V trimming: 3 bases; J trimming: 10 bases; junction bases outside the gene matches: 8. The germline gives CDR1 SGHNT, CDR2 YENEEA. The CDR3 has 13 residues. In nucleotides, the CDR3 is TGTGCCAGCAGCTTGGGGACAGCGGCGGTAGCTTTCTTT. Translated, it gives CASSLGTAAVAFF. The full variable domain, completed using reference TRBV11-3 and TRBJ1-1, is EAGVVQSPRYKIIEKKQPVAFWCNPISGHNTLYWYLQNLGQGPELLIRYENEEAVDDSQLPKDRFSAERLKGVDSTLKIQPAELGDSAVYLCASSLGTAAVAFFGQGTRLTVV.

The rearrangement joins TRBV6-6 to TRBJ1-5; no clear D. The CDR3 length is 15 residues. Trimming took 2 bases from V and 3 from J, leaving 11 bases between them. Germline V gene lookup returns CDR1 MNHNY and CDR2 SVGAGI (reference sequence). The CDR3 loop is CASSYDYRDNQPQHF. The CDR3 DNA reads TGTGCCAGCAGTTACGACTACAGAGACAATCAGCCCCAGCATTTT.

V gene TRBV7-2 combines with J gene TRBJ2-7; 8 bases are a match to TRBD1. Trimming at V came to 3 bases and at J to 4 bases, leaving 8 bases not matched to a gene. Germline V gene sequence: CDR1 SGHTA, CDR2 FQGNSA. The CDR3 consists of 15 residues. CDR3 amino acids: CASSLQGAPWYEQYF. The DNA for the CDR3 is TGTGCCAGCAGCTTGCAGGGGGCGCCTTGGTACGAGCAGTACTTC.

The chain couples TRBV7-2 to TRBJ2-7, with 11 nucleotides matching TRBD2. V gave up 0 bases and J gave up 4 bases; unmatched junction bases: 5. Germline assignment: CDR1 SGHTA and CDR2 FQGNSA. This CDR3 has 16 amino acids. The DNA for the CDR3 is TGTGCCAGCAGCTTAGCGCAGACTAGCGGGAATTACGAGCAGTACTTC. As protein: CASSLAQTSGNYEQYF.

The chain recombines TRBV7-3 with TRBJ2-5, with D possibly matching TRBD1 (5 bases). V dropped 5 bases and J dropped 7 bases, with 14 bases sitting between them. CDR1 and CDR2 (germline): SGHTA, FQGTGA. This CDR3 is 13 amino acids long. Written as DNA, the CDR3 is TGTGCCAGCAGCCCCTCCAGGCAGGGGACCCAGTACTTC. It specifies CASSPSRQGTQYF.

This clone has only one observation. The chain is built from TRBV9 and TRBJ1-2, with D tentatively TRBD1 (5 bases). This CDR3 contains 14 residues. V was cut by 4 bases and J by 4 bases, with 14 bases left in between. Looked up from germline, CDR1 is SGDLS and CDR2 is YYNGEE. CDR3 in amino acids: CASSPATDSYGYTF. In DNA, the CDR3 is TGTGCCAGCAGCCCCGCGACAGATTCCTATGGCTACACCTTC.

The V gene is TRBV6-5, the J gene TRBJ1-1; D gene unclear. Germline V gene sequence: CDR1 MNHEY, CDR2 SVGAGI. V was shortened by 2 bases and J by 7 bases, with 8 bases between the two germline ends. The CDR3 is made up of 12 amino acids. Here the CDR3 reads CASSYIRGEAFF. In DNA form, the CDR3 reads TGTGCCAGCAGTTACATCCGGGGTGAAGCTTTCTTT.

The chain combines TRBV27 with TRBJ2-2; the match to TRBD2 covers 7 bases. In germline, CDR1 is MNHEY, CDR2 SMNVEV (reference sequence). The V and J ends lost 5 bases and 8 bases, in that order; junction bases with no gene match: 11. CDR3 length equals 15 residues. The CDR3 nucleotides read TGTGCCAGCAGTAACCGGGACTATGACTTTGGGGAGCTGTTTTTT. Translated, it gives CASSNRDYDFGELFF.

The rearrangement joins TRBV15 to TRBJ2-6; D call uncertain. V dropped 0 bases and J dropped 0 bases, with 12 bases sitting between them. Germline V CDR1 and CDR2: LNHNV, YYDKDF (reference sequence). CDR3 length: 18 residues. The DNA of the CDR3 is TGTGCCACCAGCAGAGATCGGGTACTAAGCTCTGGGGCCAACGTCCTGACTTTC. It codes for CATSRDRVLSSGANVLTF.

The genes are TRBV29-1 and TRBJ1-1; D is undetermined. The V gene's germline CDR1 is SQVTM and CDR2 ANQGSEA. The CDR3 extends over 14 amino acids. Trimming removed 6 bases from V and 5 bases from J, with 19 bases in between. In DNA, the CDR3 is TGCAGCGTGCCGGACCCAGCGGGAGTAACTGAAGCTTTCTTT. Translating gives CSVPDPAGVTEAFF.

The CDR3 is CASSVAAGRDTQYF. In DNA form, the CDR3 reads TGTGCCAGCAGCGTAGCGGCGGGAAGAGATACGCAGTATTTT. This chain uses TRBV9 with TRBJ2-3, with D perhaps TRBD2 (6 bases). The CDR3 runs to 14 residues. Trimming shortened V by 0 bases and J by 5 bases, and 10 bases separated the two germline ends. Per the germline V gene, CDR1 is SGDLS and CDR2 is YYNGEE. The variable domain in full, completed from reference TRBV9 and TRBJ2-3, reads DSGVTQTPKHLITATGQRVTLRCSPRSGDLSVYWYQQSLDQGLQFLIQYYNGEERAKGNILERFSAQQFPDLHSELNLSSLELGDSALYFCASSVAAGRDTQYFGPGTRLTVL.

A single count supports this clone. This chain links TRBV6-5 with TRBJ2-5, with 9 bases aligning to TRBD2. Germline CDR1 MNHEY, CDR2 SVGAGI. The V gene end was trimmed by 0 bases and the J gene end by 2 bases; junction bases not matched to a gene: 4. The CDR3 runs 16 residues. CDR3 region: CASSYSAGGKQETQYF. The CDR3 coding sequence is TGTGCCAGCAGTTACTCGGCGGGGGGGAAACAAGAGACCCAGTACTTC.

The CDR3 sequence: CASTLEVVDRPRVFYGYTF. The CDR3 bases are TGTGCCAGCACCCTAGAAGTAGTAGACAGGCCTCGGGTCTTTTATGGCTACACCTTC. The chain joins TRBV6-4 to TRBJ1-2, with D possibly matching TRBD1 (6 bases). V lost 7 bases and J lost 5, with 32 bases in between. The CDR3 extends over 19 amino acids. Looked up from germline, CDR1 is MRHNA and CDR2 is SNTAGT.

The chain uses TRBV4-1 and TRBJ1-2; D is ambiguous. CDR3 length: 14 residues. The germline V and J ends were trimmed by 0 bases and 10 bases, with 15 bases remaining between them. The V gene's germline CDR1 is MGHRA and CDR2 YSYEKL. The CDR3 DNA is TGCGCCAGCAGCCAAGATCCGGCCAAGAGGGCCTACACCTTC. It encodes CASSQDPAKRAYTF.

The chain carries TRBV2 and TRBJ2-5; 8 bases line up with TRBD1. The CDR3 is made up of 16 amino acids. The trim removed 5 bases at V and 5 bases at J, leaving 13 bases unmatched. CDR1 and CDR2 (germline): SNHLY, FYNNEI. The chain's CDR3 is CASSKPGQEVVETQYF. In DNA form, the CDR3 reads TGTGCCAGCAGTAAACCGGGACAGGAGGTAGTGGAGACCCAGTACTTC.